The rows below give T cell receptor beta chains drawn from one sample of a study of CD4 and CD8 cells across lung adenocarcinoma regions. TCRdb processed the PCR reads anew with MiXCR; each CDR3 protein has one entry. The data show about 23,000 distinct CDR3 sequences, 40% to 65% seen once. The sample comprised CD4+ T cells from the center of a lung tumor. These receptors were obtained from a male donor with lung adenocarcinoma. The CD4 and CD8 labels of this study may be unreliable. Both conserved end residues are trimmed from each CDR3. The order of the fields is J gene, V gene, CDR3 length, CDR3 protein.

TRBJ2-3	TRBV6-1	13	ASRVRFDGPEAQY
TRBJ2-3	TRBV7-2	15	ASSLGVGGGVTDTQY
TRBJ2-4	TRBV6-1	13	ASSEMASDKDIQY
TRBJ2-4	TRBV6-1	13	ARSPGPGDKNTQY
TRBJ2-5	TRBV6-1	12	AGSGGRAPETRY
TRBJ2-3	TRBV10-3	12	AGRGGRGQDTQY
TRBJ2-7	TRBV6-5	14	ASSNKGGLISYEQY
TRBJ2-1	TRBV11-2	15	ASSPRGGASAYNEQF
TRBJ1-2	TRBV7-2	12	ASSFGQGNYGYT
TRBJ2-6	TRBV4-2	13	ASSQSPAGANVLT
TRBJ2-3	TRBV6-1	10	ASRSSSDEQY
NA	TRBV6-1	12	ASSESQGWETQY
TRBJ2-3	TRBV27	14	ASRVQGVRVTETQY
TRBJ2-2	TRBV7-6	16	ASSLNLAGGVNTEELF
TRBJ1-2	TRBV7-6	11	ASSLAGDYGYT
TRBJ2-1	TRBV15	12	ATKLAGDHNEQF
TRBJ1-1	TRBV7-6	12	ASSLGGVNTEAF